Following are 29 T cell receptor beta chains from one sample sequenced in a study of cytomegalovirus exposure and HLA in healthy donors. The primer mix had 60 Vbeta and 13 Jbeta primers. Here immunoSEQ multiplex PCR was the method, and the copy in TCRdb shows in-frame clones only, minus some. Of 150,000 to 170,000 clones listed, roughly 79% are singletons. The sequenced sample consisted of PBMCs. All receptors derive from a man between 18 and 35 years old in good health and CMV-seronegative.

This clone occurred a few times. The chain recombines TRBV7-2 with TRBJ2-1, with 11 bases lining up with TRBD1. The CDR3 is 15 residues long. V was pared by 1 base and J by 8 bases, with 4 bases of the junction left unmatched. CDR1 SGHTA and CDR2 FQGNSA come from the germline V gene. The CDR3 nucleotides are TGTGCCAGCAGCTTAGGTGGGACAGGGGGGCATGAGCAGTTCTTC. Translated: CASSLGGTGGHEQFF.

The genes are TRBV6-4 and TRBJ2-1; 7 bases are a match to TRBD1. CDR3 length: 15 residues. The V gene end was trimmed by 2 bases and the J gene end by 7 bases; junction bases not matched to a gene: 8. Germline V CDR1 and CDR2: MRHNA, SNTAGT. CDR3 nucleotide sequence: TGTGCCAGCAGTGACGCGCAGGGGGATTCAAATGAGCAGTTCTTC. It encodes CASSDAQGDSNEQFF.

The chain carries TRBV7-3 and TRBJ1-1; tentatively, D is TRBD1 (5 bases). Germline-derived CDR1 and CDR2 are SGHTA and FQGTGA. The CDR3 consists of 14 residues. V lost 1 base and J 1 base, leaving 7 bases between the germline ends. CDR3 protein: CASSLNQGNTEAFF. CDR3 DNA: TGTGCCAGCAGCTTAAACCAGGGGAACACTGAAGCTTTCTTT. Full variable domain (missing parts from reference TRBV7-3 and TRBJ1-1): GAGVSQTPSNKVTEKGKYVELRCDPISGHTALYWYRQSLGQGPEFLIYFQGTGAADDSGLPNDRFFAVRPEGSVSTLKIQRTERGDSAVYLCASSLNQGNTEAFFGQGTRLTVV.

The gene calls are TRBV6-5 and TRBJ2-1, with 12 bases that match TRBD2. Looked up from germline, CDR1 is MNHEY and CDR2 is SVGAGI. V lost 8 bases to trimming and J lost 4 bases; unmatched junction nucleotides: 3. The CDR3 spans 14 residues. The CDR3 loop is CASALAGGYNEQFF. The CDR3 nucleotides read TGTGCCAGCGCCCTAGCGGGGGGGTACAATGAGCAGTTCTTC.

This chain joins TRBV9 and TRBJ1-2; D is uncertain. CDR1 SGDLS and CDR2 YYNGEE come from the germline V gene. Trimming shortened V by 3 bases and J by 6 bases, and 6 bases separated the two germline ends. This CDR3 spans 11 amino acids. CDR3 in amino acids: CASSDKNGYTF. The DNA for the CDR3 is TGTGCCAGCAGCGACAAGAATGGCTACACCTTC.

This chain joins TRBV6-6 and TRBJ2-1; 9 bases are a match to TRBD2. Per germline, CDR1 MNHNY and CDR2 SVGAGI (reference sequence). V dropped 4 bases and J dropped 0; count of bases not matched to a gene: 1. This CDR3 has 15 residues. The CDR3: CASSFSGSSYNEQFF. The CDR3 DNA follows: TGTGCCAGCAGTTTTAGCGGGAGCTCCTACAATGAGCAGTTCTTC.

The chain's CDR3 is CASSQNSGGNEFF. CDR3 nucleotide sequence: TGTGCCAGCAGCCAAAATAGCGGGGGGAATGAGTTCTTC. The chain is built from TRBV7-2 and TRBJ2-1; 10 nucleotides agree with TRBD2. The CDR3 contains 13 residues. V lost 5 bases and J lost 14; bases outside the gene matches: 9. Per the germline V gene, CDR1 is SGHTA and CDR2 is FQGNSA.

The chain has TRBV5-6 and TRBJ1-5; D is perhaps TRBD1 (6 bases). V was cut by 0 bases and J by 6 bases, with 10 bases left in between. The CDR3 has 14 amino acids. Germline V gene sequence: CDR1 SGHDT, CDR2 YYEEEE. The CDR3 protein is CASSLGQAGQPQHF. The CDR3 DNA sequence: TGTGCCAGCAGCTTGGGACAGGCGGGTCAGCCCCAGCATTTT.

J is TRBJ1-6 and V is TRBV7-9; a possible D gene is TRBD1 (6 bases). Germline V lookup: CDR1 SEHNR, CDR2 FQNEAQ (reference sequence). Between the trimmed V and J ends, which lost 5 bases and 11 bases, there was a span of 10 bases. This CDR3 is 12 amino acids long. In DNA form, the CDR3 reads TGTGCCAGCAGCCCCGGACAGCCACCCCTCCACTTT. This sequence encodes CASSPGQPPLHF.

The CDR3 nucleotides are TGTGCCAGCAGCCTCAGTGGGGGCTTTGGGCAGAGCTCCTACAATGAGCAGTTCTTC. This translates into CASSLSGGFGQSSYNEQFF. The chain joins TRBV7-8 to TRBJ2-1, with a tentative D call TRBD1 (6 bases). In germline, CDR1 is SGHVS, CDR2 FQNEAQ. There are 19 residues in the CDR3. V gave up 5 bases and J gave up 0 bases, with 23 bases separating them.

This clone has only a few counts. The rearrangement joins TRBV30 to TRBJ1-1, with D perhaps TRBD1 (5 bases). This CDR3 spans 13 amino acids. V was trimmed by 5 bases and J by 0 bases, leaving 10 bases between them. The germline V gene encodes CDR1 GTSNPN and CDR2 SVGIG (reference sequence). CDR3 sequence reads: CAWDRRLNTEAFF. In DNA form, the CDR3 reads TGTGCCTGGGACAGACGCTTGAACACTGAAGCTTTCTTT.

The gene calls are TRBV27 and TRBJ2-1; 8 bases align to TRBD2. The germline CDR1 and CDR2 sequences are MNHEY and SMNVEV (reference sequence). V trimming: 4 bases; J trimming: 15 bases; junction bases outside the gene matches: 11. CDR3 length equals 13 residues. The CDR3 here is CASSYRGSGEGFF. The CDR3, as DNA: TGTGCCAGCAGTTACCGGGGTAGCGGGGAGGGGTTCTTC.

This clone has just a few counts. The V and J genes are TRBV6-4 and TRBJ1-1; possibly TRBD1 for D (6 bases). This CDR3 region has 13 residues. V was clipped by 4 bases and J by 5 bases, with 11 bases between them. Per the germline V gene, CDR1 is MRHNA and CDR2 is SNTAGT. Written as DNA, the CDR3 is TGTGCCAGCAGTGTCCAGGGGTGGACTGAAGCTTTCTTT. This gives the protein CASSVQGWTEAFF.

This rearrangement joins TRBV27 to TRBJ2-3; 10 bases agree with TRBD2. The CDR3 consists of 16 residues. V dropped 4 bases and J dropped 1; count of bases not matched to a gene: 5. CDR1 is MNHEY and CDR2 is SMNVEV in the germline V gene (reference sequence). The CDR3 DNA reads TGTGCCAGCAGTTGGAGCGGGGGGGCCGGCACAGATACGCAGTATTTT. This codes for CASSWSGGAGTDTQYF.

Regarding this clone: This CDR3 is also generated by other DNA sequences in the sample. This chain links TRBV5-4 with TRBJ2-5, with a weak D call TRBD1 (6 bases). The CDR3 extends over 13 amino acids. Germline lookup yields CDR1 SGHNT and CDR2 YYREEE (reference sequence). Trimming took off 0 bases at V and 5 bases at J, with 8 bases between the two ends. The DNA for the CDR3 is TGTGCCAGCAGCTTGGGGGGGCAGGAGACCCAGTACTTC. Translation gives CASSLGGQETQYF.

This chain connects TRBV21-1 to TRBJ2-3; TRBD1, the table's D call, was not compared with the DNA. TRBV21-1 is a pseudogene locus. CDR3 length: 16 residues. The CDR3 DNA follows: TGTGCCAGCAGCAAAACAGGGGCACTGGCCACAGATACGCAGTATTTT. This gives the protein CASSKTGALATDTQYF.

The genes are TRBV4-1 and TRBJ1-6; 7 bases are a match to TRBD1. V lost 3 bases and J lost 7; bases outside the gene matches: 9. In germline, CDR1 is MGHRA, CDR2 YSYEKL. The CDR3 runs 16 residues. CDR3 loop: CASSQTGQLGNSPLHF. CDR3 nucleotide sequence: TGCGCCAGCAGCCAGACGGGACAGCTCGGCAATTCACCCCTCCACTTT.

The CDR3 DNA reads TGTGCCAGTAGTCGACAGCCGACTTCGGGGCCCCAGCATTTT. Encoded protein: CASSRQPTSGPQHF. The J gene is TRBJ1-5, the V gene TRBV19; D possibly corresponds to TRBD1 (5 bases). V gave up 5 bases and J gave up 9 bases, with 17 bases separating them. CDR1 and CDR2 (germline): LNHDA, SQIVND (reference sequence). There are 14 residues in the CDR3.

V and J are TRBV7-9 and TRBJ1-2; possible D gene TRBD1, 6 bases. V lost 5 bases and J 5 bases, leaving 18 bases between the germline ends. Germline loops: CDR1 SEHNR, CDR2 FQNEAQ (reference sequence). This CDR3 is 15 amino acids long. The CDR3 DNA is TGTGCCAGCAGCCAAACCACAGGGAACGGTTATGGCTACACCTTC. Encoded protein: CASSQTTGNGYGYTF.

This clone was seen only a few times. The V gene is TRBV15, the J gene TRBJ1-1; D gene unclear. Trimming left V 2 bases short and J 1 base short, with 11 bases between. The V gene's germline CDR1 is LNHNV and CDR2 YYDKDF (reference sequence). CDR3 length equals 15 residues. DNA of the CDR3: TGTGCCACCAGCAGAACCCAACAGCCGAACACTGAAGCTTTCTTT. Its protein is CATSRTQQPNTEAFF.

The rearrangement uses TRBV28 and TRBJ2-7; the D gene is possibly TRBD2 (5 bases). The ends were cut back, 9 bases at V and 3 bases at J, with 18 bases in the middle. Germline values: CDR1 MDHEN, CDR2 SYDVKM. This CDR3 contains 14 residues. CDR3 DNA sequence: TGTGCCAGTTCGACCGCGAAAGGAGGCTACGAGCAGTACGTC. Amino acids: CASSTAKGGYEQYV.

The chain uses TRBV29-1 and TRBJ2-3; a possible D gene is TRBD2 (7 bases). The CDR3 is 13 amino acids. The V and J ends lost 3 bases and 8 bases respectively, with 15 bases between them. The germline CDR1 and CDR2 sequences are SQVTM and ANQGSEA. CDR3 DNA: TGCAGCGTTGACATGGGGGGGCGCGGTACGCAGTATTTT. This encodes CSVDMGGRGTQYF.

There are a few counts of this clone. The chain links TRBV5-6 to TRBJ2-4; 9 bases line up with TRBD1. This CDR3 is built from 14 residues. Germline V gene data show CDR1 as SGHDT and CDR2 as YYEEEE. The J segment lost 6 bases and the V segment lost 5 bases, leaving 6 bases of the junction unmatched. CDR3 coding DNA: TGTGCCAGCAGTTGGGTGGACAGGGGAAACATTCAGTACTTC. Translation gives CASSWVDRGNIQYF.

The chain has TRBV5-1 and TRBJ2-2, with 7 bases lining up with TRBD1. Germline CDR1 is SGHRS and CDR2 is YFSETQ. Trimming took 3 bases from V and 5 from J; bases not matched to a gene: 7. The CDR3 loop spans 15 amino acids. For the CDR3, the DNA is TGCGCCAGCAGCTCCGGCGACAGGGTAACCGGGGAGCTGTTTTTT. This translates into CASSSGDRVTGELFF.

This clone was found a few times. The chain couples TRBV30 to TRBJ1-4; TRBD1 matches at 7 bases. The V segment lost 0 bases and the J segment 11 bases; nucleotides outside the gene matches: 18. CDR1 is GTSNPN and CDR2 is SVGIG in the germline V gene (reference sequence). The CDR3 is 17 residues long. In DNA, the CDR3 is TGTGCCTGGAGTGTAGATTCAGAACAGGGGATAATGATCAAACTGTTTTTT. It is translated as CAWSVDSEQGIMIKLFF.

The chain combines TRBV29-1 with TRBJ2-6; D uncertain. With 5 bases removed from V and 0 bases from J, the gap between germline ends came to 14 bases. The CDR3 runs 16 residues. Germline V gene data show CDR1 as SQVTM and CDR2 as ANQGSEA. The CDR3 sequence: CSVLAGLHSGANVLTF. DNA of the CDR3: TGCAGCGTTCTGGCAGGCCTACACTCTGGGGCCAACGTCCTGACTTTC.

The chain carries TRBV6-6 and TRBJ2-1; maybe TRBD2 (7 bases). CDR3 length equals 15 residues. V gave up 2 bases and J gave up 3 bases, with 11 bases separating them. Germline V gene lookup returns CDR1 MNHNY and CDR2 SVGAGI (reference sequence). The chain's CDR3 is CASSYGGGSYNEQFF. The CDR3 DNA reads as TGTGCCAGCAGTTACGGGGGCGGGAGCTACAATGAGCAGTTCTTC.

There are a few counts of this clone. The chain uses TRBV7-2 and TRBJ1-2; D unclear. Germline CDR1 and CDR2: SGHTA and FQGNSA. V was trimmed by 1 base and J by 4 bases, leaving 13 bases between them. The CDR3 totals 15 residues. Here the CDR3 reads CASSLGRARGYGYTF. The CDR3 DNA follows: TGTGCCAGCAGCTTAGGGAGGGCGCGGGGCTATGGCTACACCTTC. Combining the CDR3 with reference TRBV7-2 and TRBJ1-2 gives the whole variable domain GAGVSQSPSNKVTEKGKDVELRCDPISGHTALYWYRQSLGQGLEFLIYFQGNSAPDKSGLPSDRFSAERTGGSVSTLTIQRTQQEDSAVYLCASSLGRARGYGYTFGSGTRLTVV.

This chain connects TRBV28 to TRBJ1-1; D is unresolved. V lost 4 bases, J lost 4 bases, and 13 bases lay in between. Germline V gene data show CDR1 as MDHEN and CDR2 as SYDVKM. This CDR3 has 14 residues. The CDR3 bases are TGTGCCAGCAGTTGGTTAGGGAGGAGCACTGAAGCTTTCTTT. As protein: CASSWLGRSTEAFF.